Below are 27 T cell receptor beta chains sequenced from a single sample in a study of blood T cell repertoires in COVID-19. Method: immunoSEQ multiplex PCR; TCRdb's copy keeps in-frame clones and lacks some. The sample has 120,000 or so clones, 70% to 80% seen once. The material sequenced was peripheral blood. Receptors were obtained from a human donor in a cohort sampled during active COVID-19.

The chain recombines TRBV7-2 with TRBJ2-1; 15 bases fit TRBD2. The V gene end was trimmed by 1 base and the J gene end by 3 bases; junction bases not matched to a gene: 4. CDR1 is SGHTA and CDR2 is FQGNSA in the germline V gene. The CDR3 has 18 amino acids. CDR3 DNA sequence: TGTGCCAGCAGCTTAGAGGGGACTAGCGGGAGGTTCTACAATGAGCAGTTCTTC. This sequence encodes CASSLEGTSGRFYNEQFF. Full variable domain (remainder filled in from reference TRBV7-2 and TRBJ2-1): GAGVSQSPSNKVTEKGKDVELRCDPISGHTALYWYRQSLGQGLEFLIYFQGNSAPDKSGLPSDRFSAERTGGSVSTLTIQRTQQEDSAVYLCASSLEGTSGRFYNEQFFGPGTRLTVL.

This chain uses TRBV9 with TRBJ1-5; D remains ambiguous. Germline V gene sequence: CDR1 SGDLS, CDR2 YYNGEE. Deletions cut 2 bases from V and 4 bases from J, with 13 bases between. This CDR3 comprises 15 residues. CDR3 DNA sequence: TGTGCCAGCAGCGTCGGATTTCGAGGGAATCAGCCCCAGCATTTT. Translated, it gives CASSVGFRGNQPQHF.

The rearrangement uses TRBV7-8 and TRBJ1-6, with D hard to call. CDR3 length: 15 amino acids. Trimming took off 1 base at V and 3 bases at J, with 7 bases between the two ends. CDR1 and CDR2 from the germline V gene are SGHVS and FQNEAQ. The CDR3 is CASSLVSSYNSPLHF. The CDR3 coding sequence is TGTGCCAGCAGCTTAGTCTCGAGCTATAATTCACCCCTCCACTTT.

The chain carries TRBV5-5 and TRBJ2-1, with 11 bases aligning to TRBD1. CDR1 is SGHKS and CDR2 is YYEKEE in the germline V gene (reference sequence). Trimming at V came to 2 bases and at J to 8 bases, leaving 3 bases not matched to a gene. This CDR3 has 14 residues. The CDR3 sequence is CASSFRTGGYEQFF. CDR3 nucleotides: TGTGCCAGCAGCTTCAGGACAGGGGGCTATGAGCAGTTCTTC.

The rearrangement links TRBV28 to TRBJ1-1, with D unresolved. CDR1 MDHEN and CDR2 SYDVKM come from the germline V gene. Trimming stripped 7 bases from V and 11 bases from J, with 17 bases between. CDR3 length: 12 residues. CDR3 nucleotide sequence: TGTGCCAGCACCTACTCCCCAGGCGAGGCTTTCTTT. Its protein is CASTYSPGEAFF.

Written as DNA, the CDR3 is TGTGCCAGTAGTACTCCCTACGGGGAGCTGTTTTTT. It specifies CASSTPYGELFF. The rearrangement joins TRBV19 to TRBJ2-2, with D hard to call. The CDR3 is 12 amino acids. Trimming pared 4 bases from V and 7 bases from J, leaving 7 bases between. The V gene's germline CDR1 is LNHDA and CDR2 SQIVND (reference sequence).

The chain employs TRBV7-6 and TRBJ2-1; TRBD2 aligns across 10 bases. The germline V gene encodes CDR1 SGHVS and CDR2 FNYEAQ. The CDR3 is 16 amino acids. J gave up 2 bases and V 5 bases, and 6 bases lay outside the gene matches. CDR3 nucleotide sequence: TGTGCCAGCAGCGACCCCGGGACTAGCGCCTACAATGAGCAGTTCTTC. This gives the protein CASSDPGTSAYNEQFF.

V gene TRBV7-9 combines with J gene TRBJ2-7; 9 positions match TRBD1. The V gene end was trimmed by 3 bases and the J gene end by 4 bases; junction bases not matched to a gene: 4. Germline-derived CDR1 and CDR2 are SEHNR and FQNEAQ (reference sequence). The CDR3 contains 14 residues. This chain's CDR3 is CASSFGTGRYEQYF. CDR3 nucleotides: TGTGCCAGCAGCTTCGGGACAGGGCGGTACGAGCAGTACTTC.

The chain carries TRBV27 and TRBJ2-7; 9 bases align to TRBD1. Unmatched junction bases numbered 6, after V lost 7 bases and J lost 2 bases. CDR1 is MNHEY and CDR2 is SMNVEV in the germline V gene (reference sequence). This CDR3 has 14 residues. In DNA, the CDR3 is TGTGCCAGCATAAGCCGGGACAGGGCCTACGAGCAGTACTTC. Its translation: CASISRDRAYEQYF.

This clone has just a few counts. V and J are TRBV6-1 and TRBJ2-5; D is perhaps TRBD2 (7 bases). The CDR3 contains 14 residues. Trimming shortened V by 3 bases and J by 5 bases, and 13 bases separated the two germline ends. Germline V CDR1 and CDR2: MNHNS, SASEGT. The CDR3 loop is CASSDWGGRETQYF. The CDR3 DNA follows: TGTGCCAGCAGTGATTGGGGGGGCCGGGAGACCCAGTACTTC.

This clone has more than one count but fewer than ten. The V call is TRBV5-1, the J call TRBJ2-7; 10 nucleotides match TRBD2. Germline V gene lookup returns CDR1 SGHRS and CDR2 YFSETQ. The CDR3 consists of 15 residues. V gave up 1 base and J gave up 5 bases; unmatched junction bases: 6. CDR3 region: CASSLKASGSDEQYF. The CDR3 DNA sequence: TGCGCCAGCAGCTTGAAGGCTAGCGGGAGCGACGAGCAGTACTTC.

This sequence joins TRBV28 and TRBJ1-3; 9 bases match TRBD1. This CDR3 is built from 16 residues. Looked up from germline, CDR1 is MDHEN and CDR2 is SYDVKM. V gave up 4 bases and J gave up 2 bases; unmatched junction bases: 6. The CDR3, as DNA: TGTGCCAGCAGTTCCCCCGGGACAGGGACTGGAAACACCATATATTTT. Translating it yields CASSSPGTGTGNTIYF. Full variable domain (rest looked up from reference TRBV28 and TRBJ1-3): DVKVTQSSRYLVKRTGEKVFLECVQDMDHENMFWYRQDPGLGLRLIYFSYDVKMKEKGDIPEGYSVSREKKERFSLILESASTNQTSMYLCASSSPGTGTGNTIYFGEGSWLTVV.

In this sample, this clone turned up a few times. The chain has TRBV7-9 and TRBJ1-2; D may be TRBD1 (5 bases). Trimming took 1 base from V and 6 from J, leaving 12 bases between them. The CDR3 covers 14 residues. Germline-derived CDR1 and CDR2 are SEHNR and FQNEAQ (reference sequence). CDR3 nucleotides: TGTGCCAGCAGCTTAGAACTTTCAGGGCATGGCTACACCTTC. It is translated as CASSLELSGHGYTF.

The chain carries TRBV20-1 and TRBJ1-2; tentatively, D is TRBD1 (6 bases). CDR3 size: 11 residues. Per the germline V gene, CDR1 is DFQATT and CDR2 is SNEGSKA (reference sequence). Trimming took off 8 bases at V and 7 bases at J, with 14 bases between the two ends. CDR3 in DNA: TGCAGTTCCCCGCGAGGGGGTGGCTACACCTTC. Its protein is CSSPRGGGYTF.

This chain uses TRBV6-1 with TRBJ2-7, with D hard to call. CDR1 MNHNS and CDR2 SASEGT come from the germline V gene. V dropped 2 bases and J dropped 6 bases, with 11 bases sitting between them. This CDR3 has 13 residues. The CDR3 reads CASSESVAREQYF. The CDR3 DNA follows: TGTGCCAGCAGTGAATCAGTAGCTCGCGAGCAGTACTTC.

The CDR3 sequence is CASSRTGPGPYVTQYF. The CDR3 DNA reads TGTGCCAGCAGCAGGACAGGGCCTGGGCCGTATGTTACGCAGTATTTT. This chain links TRBV7-3 with TRBJ2-3; 8 bases are shared with TRBD1. Germline CDR1 is SGHTA and CDR2 is FQGTGA. Trimming removed 5 bases from V and 8 bases from J; junction bases left unmatched: 15. The CDR3 consists of 16 residues.

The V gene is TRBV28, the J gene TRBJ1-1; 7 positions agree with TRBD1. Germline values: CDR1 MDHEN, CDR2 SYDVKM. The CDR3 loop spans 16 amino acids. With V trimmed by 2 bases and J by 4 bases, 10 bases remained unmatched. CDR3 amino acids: CASSLGAGGVGTEAFF. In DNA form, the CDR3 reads TGTGCCAGCAGTTTAGGGGCAGGGGGTGTCGGCACTGAAGCTTTCTTT.

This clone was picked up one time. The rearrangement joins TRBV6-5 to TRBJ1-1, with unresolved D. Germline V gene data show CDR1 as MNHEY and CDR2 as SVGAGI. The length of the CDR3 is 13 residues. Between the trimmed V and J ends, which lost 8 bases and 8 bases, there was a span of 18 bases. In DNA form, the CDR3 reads TGTGCCAGCCACAATCCGGGAAGGCGGGAAGCTTTCTTT. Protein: CASHNPGRREAFF.

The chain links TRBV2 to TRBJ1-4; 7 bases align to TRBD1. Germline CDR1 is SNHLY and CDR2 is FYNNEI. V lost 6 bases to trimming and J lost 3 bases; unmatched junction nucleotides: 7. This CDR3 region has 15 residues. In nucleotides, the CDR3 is TGTGCCAGCAGAGCCCATGACAGGGCTAATGAAAAACTGTTTTTT. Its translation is CASRAHDRANEKLFF.

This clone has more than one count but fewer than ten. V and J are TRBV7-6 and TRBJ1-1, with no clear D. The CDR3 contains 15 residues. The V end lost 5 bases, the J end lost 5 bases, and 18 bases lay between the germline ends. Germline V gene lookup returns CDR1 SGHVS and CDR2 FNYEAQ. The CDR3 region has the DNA TGTGCCAGCAGCCCCAAGGGCCTACTAGGGACTGAAGCTTTCTTT. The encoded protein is CASSPKGLLGTEAFF.

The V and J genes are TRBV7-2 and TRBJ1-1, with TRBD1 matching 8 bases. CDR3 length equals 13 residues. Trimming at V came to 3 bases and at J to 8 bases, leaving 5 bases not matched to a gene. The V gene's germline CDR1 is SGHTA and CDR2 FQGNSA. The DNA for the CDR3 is TGTGCCAGCAGCTTCGGACAGGGACTCGAAGCTTTCTTT. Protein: CASSFGQGLEAFF.

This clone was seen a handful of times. CDR3 sequence reads: CASSLIPRGGLADTQYF. The CDR3 region has the DNA TGTGCCAGCAGCTTAATCCCAAGAGGGGGTTTAGCAGATACGCAGTATTTT. The V call is TRBV7-8, the J call TRBJ2-3; possibly TRBD1 for D (6 bases). Germline CDR1 and CDR2: SGHVS and FQNEAQ. The CDR3 consists of 17 residues. V lost 2 bases and J lost 4, with 19 bases in between.

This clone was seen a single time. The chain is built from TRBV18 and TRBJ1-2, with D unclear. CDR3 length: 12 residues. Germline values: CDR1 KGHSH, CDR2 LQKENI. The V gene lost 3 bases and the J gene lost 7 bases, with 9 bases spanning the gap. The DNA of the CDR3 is TGTGCCAGCTCACCGGGCAGCTTTGGCTACACCTTC. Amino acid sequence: CASSPGSFGYTF.

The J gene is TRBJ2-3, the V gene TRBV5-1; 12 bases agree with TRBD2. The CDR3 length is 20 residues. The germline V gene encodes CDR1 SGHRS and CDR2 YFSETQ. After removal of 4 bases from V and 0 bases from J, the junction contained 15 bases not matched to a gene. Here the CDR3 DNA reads TGCGCCAGCAGCCCCACCAATTCAGGACTAGCGGGGAGGAGCACAGATACGCAGTATTTT. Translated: CASSPTNSGLAGRSTDTQYF.

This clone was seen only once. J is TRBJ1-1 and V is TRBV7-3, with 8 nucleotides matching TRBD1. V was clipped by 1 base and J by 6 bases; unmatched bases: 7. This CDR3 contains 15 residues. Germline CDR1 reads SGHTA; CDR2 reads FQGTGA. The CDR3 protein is CASSLMAGGESEAFF. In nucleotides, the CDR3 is TGTGCCAGCAGCTTAATGGCAGGGGGCGAGTCTGAAGCTTTCTTT.

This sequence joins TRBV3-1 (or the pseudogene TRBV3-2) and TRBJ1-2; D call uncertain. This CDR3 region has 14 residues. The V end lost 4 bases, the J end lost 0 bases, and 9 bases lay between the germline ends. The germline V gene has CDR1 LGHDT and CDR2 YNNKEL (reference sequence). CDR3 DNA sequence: TGTGCCAGCAGCCTCCTGGCGGCTAACTATGGCTACACCTTC. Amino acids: CASSLLAANYGYTF.

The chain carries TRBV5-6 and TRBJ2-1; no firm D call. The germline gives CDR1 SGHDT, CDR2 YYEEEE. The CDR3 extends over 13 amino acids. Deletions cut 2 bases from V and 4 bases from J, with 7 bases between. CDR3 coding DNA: TGTGCCAGCAGCTTTCGGGTGTACAATGAGCAGTTCTTC. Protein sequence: CASSFRVYNEQFF.